This passage covers 17 T cell receptor beta chains from one sample sequenced in a study of vaccination and CD4 T cells after COVID-19. TCRdb independently ran MiXCR on the PCR reads; one entry per CDR3 protein. The table records about 14,000 distinct CDR3 sequences, 69% of them present only once. The sequencing used CD4+ T cells from blood, collected after SARS-CoV-2 vaccination. Every receptor here comes from a human donor who had recovered from COVID-19.

The CDR3 region is CSARNLAGGSHDYEQYF. The CDR3 region has the DNA TGCAGTGCTAGGAATCTAGCGGGAGGCTCCCACGACTACGAGCAGTACTTC. V and J are TRBV20-1 and TRBJ2-7; TRBD2 agrees at 11 bases. With V trimmed by 3 bases and J by 3 bases, 13 bases remained unmatched. The CDR3 consists of 17 residues. Germline CDR1 DFQATT, CDR2 SNEGSKA (reference sequence).

The chain employs TRBV20-1 and TRBJ1-5, with a tentative D call TRBD1 (5 bases). The CDR3 extends over 14 amino acids. V was cut by 6 bases and J by 5 bases, with 17 bases left in between. CDR1 and CDR2 from the germline V gene are DFQATT and SNEGSKA (reference sequence). CDR3 sequence reads: CSAKRGVGDQPQHF. The CDR3 DNA reads as TGCAGTGCCAAGAGAGGGGTCGGTGATCAGCCCCAGCATTTT.

The chain combines TRBV30 with TRBJ2-7, with a tentative D call TRBD1 (5 bases). Between the trimmed V and J ends, which lost 2 bases and 1 base, there was a span of 9 bases. Germline V CDR1 and CDR2: GTSNPN, SVGIG (reference sequence). CDR3 length equals 13 residues. CDR3 in DNA: TGTGCCTGGAGTAGAGACAGTTCCTACGAGCAGTACTTC. This sequence encodes CAWSRDSSYEQYF.

J is TRBJ2-5 and V is TRBV27; 9 bases align to TRBD2. Germline V gene lookup returns CDR1 MNHEY and CDR2 SMNVEV (reference sequence). Germline trimming cut 4 bases from V and 1 base from J; bases unmatched to any gene: 7. There are 16 residues in the CDR3. The CDR3 reads CASSYSGSGFQETQYF. Written as DNA, the CDR3 is TGTGCCAGCAGTTATAGCGGGAGCGGGTTCCAAGAGACCCAGTACTTC.

This clonotype was observed a handful of times. The chain uses TRBV20-1 and TRBJ1-6, with 7 bases fitting TRBD1. V shed 0 bases and J 6 bases; nucleotides not matched to a gene: 11. This CDR3 contains 17 residues. In germline, CDR1 is DFQATT, CDR2 SNEGSKA (reference sequence). The CDR3 loop is CSARDPGGANFNSPLHF. DNA of the CDR3: TGCAGTGCTAGAGATCCAGGGGGAGCCAACTTTAATTCACCCCTCCACTTT.

The V and J genes are TRBV7-8 and TRBJ2-3; maybe TRBD2 (5 bases). The length of the CDR3 is 13 residues. Per the germline V gene, CDR1 is SGHVS and CDR2 is FQNEAQ. The ends were cut back, 6 bases at V and 5 bases at J, with 12 bases in the middle. The CDR3 region has the DNA TGTGCCAGCAGTTTTACTAGTTTAGATACGCAGTATTTT. Translation: CASSFTSLDTQYF. The variable domain in full, with the rest retrieved from reference TRBV7-8 and TRBJ2-3, is GAGVSQSPRYKVAKRGQDVALRCDPISGHVSLFWYQQALGQGPEFLTYFQNEAQLDKSGLPSDRFFAERPEGSVSTLKIQRTQQEDSAVYLCASSFTSLDTQYFGPGTRLTVL.

The chain combines TRBV30 with TRBJ1-5; TRBD1 is a possible D gene (6 bases). CDR1 GTSNPN and CDR2 SVGIG come from the germline V gene (reference sequence). The CDR3 consists of 13 residues. Trimming stripped 4 bases from V and 3 bases from J, with 10 bases between. In nucleotides, the CDR3 is TGTGCCTGGACCCGGGACAACAATCAGCCCCAGCATTTT. Residues: CAWTRDNNQPQHF.

The chain joins TRBV6-1 to TRBJ1-1, with TRBD1 matching 9 bases. The germline CDR1 and CDR2 sequences are MNHNS and SASEGT. J lost 6 bases, V lost 2 bases, and 4 bases had no gene match. This CDR3 is built from 14 residues. CDR3 region: CASSEITGGSEAFF. CDR3 DNA sequence: TGTGCCAGCAGTGAAATAACAGGGGGCTCTGAAGCTTTCTTT.

The rearrangement uses TRBV6-2 or TRBV6-3 and TRBJ2-2; possibly TRBD2 for D (5 bases). V was trimmed by 8 bases and J by 0 bases, leaving 10 bases between them. Germline V CDR1 and CDR2: MNHEY, SVGEGT. This CDR3 has 14 residues. CDR3: CASLKRPNTGELFF. CDR3 DNA sequence: TGTGCCAGCCTGAAGCGGCCGAACACCGGGGAGCTGTTTTTT.

The CDR3 nucleotides are TGCGCCAGCAGCCGACAGCCTTCCTACGAGCAGTACTTC. Encoded protein: CASSRQPSYEQYF. J is TRBJ2-7 and V is TRBV4-1, with D perhaps TRBD1 (5 bases). V was clipped by 4 bases and J by 1 base, with 8 bases between them. The CDR3 extends over 13 amino acids. Germline-derived CDR1 and CDR2 are MGHRA and YSYEKL.

The chain couples TRBV12-3 or TRBV12-4 to TRBJ2-7; 14 bases agree with TRBD2. The CDR3 covers 15 residues. The ends lost 6 bases at V and 2 bases at J; junction bases unmatched: 3. The CDR3 DNA follows: TGTGCCAGCAGCGCGGGACTAGCGGGAGCCTACGAGCAGTACTTC. This translates into CASSAGLAGAYEQYF.

A few counts support this clonotype. J is TRBJ1-6 and V is TRBV18; D might be TRBD1 (5 bases). V was clipped by 5 bases and J by 7 bases, with 12 bases between them. Germline loops: CDR1 KGHSH, CDR2 LQKENI. This CDR3 has 14 residues. Written as DNA, the CDR3 is TGTGCCAGCTCATTGACAGATCGGAATTCACCCCTCCACTTT. Its protein product is CASSLTDRNSPLHF.

The chain couples TRBV6-1 to TRBJ2-7; 10 bases agree with TRBD1. The germline gives CDR1 MNHNS, CDR2 SASEGT. The CDR3 runs to 15 residues. V shed 4 bases, J shed 4 bases, and the junction held 7 bases outside the gene matches. In DNA form, the CDR3 reads TGTGCCAGCAGTGTTTTGACAGGGGGCCTTTACGAGCAGTACTTC. This gives the protein CASSVLTGGLYEQYF.

The chain has TRBV6-1 and TRBJ2-1, with 11 bases that match TRBD2. CDR3 length: 15 amino acids. Germline CDR1 and CDR2: MNHNS and SASEGT. V lost 4 bases, J lost 5 bases, and 4 bases stayed unmatched. CDR3 amino acids: CASSVSGRADNEQFF. DNA of the CDR3: TGTGCCAGCAGTGTTAGCGGGAGGGCGGACAATGAGCAGTTCTTC.

This clonotype showed up just a few times. CDR3 protein: CSASSGTGGAVNSPLHF. In DNA, the CDR3 is TGCAGTGCTAGTTCCGGGACAGGGGGCGCGGTGAATTCACCCCTCCACTTT. The chain combines TRBV20-1 with TRBJ1-6, with 12 nucleotides matching TRBD1. The CDR3 has 17 amino acids. The V and J ends lost 3 bases and 7 bases, in that order; junction bases with no gene match: 10. CDR1 is DFQATT and CDR2 is SNEGSKA in the germline V gene (reference sequence).

The chain employs TRBV24-1 and TRBJ2-1; 12 bases are a match to TRBD2. The V gene's germline CDR1 is KGHDR and CDR2 SFDVKD. The CDR3 runs to 14 residues. V shed 4 bases and J 8 bases; nucleotides not matched to a gene: 2. In DNA form, the CDR3 reads TGTGCCACCAGTGAGGCTAGCGGGGGGGATGAGCAGTTCTTC. Encoded protein: CATSEASGGDEQFF.

This chain connects TRBV21-1 to TRBJ2-7; the D call TRBD2 from the table was never checked on the DNA. TRBV21-1 has pseudogene status. The CDR3 is 17 amino acids. The CDR3 loop reads CASSGGLAGTSSYEQHF. The CDR3 DNA follows: TGTGCCAGCAGCGGAGGACTAGCGGGAACAAGCTCCTACGAGCAGCACTTC.